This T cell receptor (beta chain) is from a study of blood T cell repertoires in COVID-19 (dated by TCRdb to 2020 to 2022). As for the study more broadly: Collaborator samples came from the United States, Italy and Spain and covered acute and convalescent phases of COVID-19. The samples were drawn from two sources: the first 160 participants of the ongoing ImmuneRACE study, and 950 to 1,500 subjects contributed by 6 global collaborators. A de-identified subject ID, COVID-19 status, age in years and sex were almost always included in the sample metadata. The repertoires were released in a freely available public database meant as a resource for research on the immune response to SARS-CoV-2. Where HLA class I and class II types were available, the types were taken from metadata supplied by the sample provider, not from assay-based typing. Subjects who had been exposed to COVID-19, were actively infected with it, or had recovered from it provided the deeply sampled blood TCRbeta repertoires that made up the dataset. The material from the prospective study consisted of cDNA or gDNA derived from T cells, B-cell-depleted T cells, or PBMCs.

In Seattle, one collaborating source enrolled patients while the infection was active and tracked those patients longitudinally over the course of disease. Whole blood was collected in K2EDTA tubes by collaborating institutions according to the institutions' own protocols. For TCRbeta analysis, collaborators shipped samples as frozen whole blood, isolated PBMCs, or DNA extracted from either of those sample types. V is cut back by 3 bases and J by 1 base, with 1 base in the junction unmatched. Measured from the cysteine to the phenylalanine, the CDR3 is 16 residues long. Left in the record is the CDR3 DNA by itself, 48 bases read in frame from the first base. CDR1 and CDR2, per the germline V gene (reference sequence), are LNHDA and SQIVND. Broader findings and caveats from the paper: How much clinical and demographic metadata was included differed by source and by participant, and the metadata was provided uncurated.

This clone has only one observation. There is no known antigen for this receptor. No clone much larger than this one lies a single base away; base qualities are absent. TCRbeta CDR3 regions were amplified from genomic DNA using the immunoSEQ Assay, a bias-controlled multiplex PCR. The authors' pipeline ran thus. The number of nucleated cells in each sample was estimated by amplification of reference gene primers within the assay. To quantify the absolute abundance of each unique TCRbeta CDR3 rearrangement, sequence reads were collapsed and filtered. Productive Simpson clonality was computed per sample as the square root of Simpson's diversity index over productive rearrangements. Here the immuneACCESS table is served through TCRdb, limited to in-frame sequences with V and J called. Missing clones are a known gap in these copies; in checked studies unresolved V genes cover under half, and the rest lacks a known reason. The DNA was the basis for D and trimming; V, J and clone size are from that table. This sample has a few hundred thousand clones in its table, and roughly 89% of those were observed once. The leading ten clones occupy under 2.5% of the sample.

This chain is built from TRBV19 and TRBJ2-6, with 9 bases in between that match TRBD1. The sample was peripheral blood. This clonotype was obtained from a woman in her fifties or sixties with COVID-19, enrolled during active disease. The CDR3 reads CASSIGTGSGANVLTF. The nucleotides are TGTGCCAGTAGTATCGGGACAGGGTCTGGGGCCAACGTCCTGACTTTC.